The clone carrying this TCR beta chain has more than one count but fewer than ten. Antigen: not known. Each CDR3 protein gets one entry after TCRdb re-called the 5' RACE reads with MiXCR. The sample includes 25,000 to 30,000 distinct CDR3 sequences, about 6.6% of them seen just once. Time point specified: sample taken at primary tumor resection. The entry originates in a study of spatial heterogeneity in lung cancer. The CDR3 spans 15 residues. V gave up 1 base and J gave up 8 bases, with 15 bases separating them. Germline CDR1 is SGHAT and CDR2 is FQNNGV. Study results and caveats: Tumors with more nonsynonymous mutations had more expanded intratumoral alpha and beta TCRs.

The V gene is TRBV11-2, the J gene TRBJ2-1, with D possibly TRBD2 on 7 matching bases. The receptor's source is a male donor with early-stage non-small cell lung cancer. This specimen was lung tumor tissue, taken at surgery. The CDR3 sequence: CASSLAGGVGDEQFF. The CDR3 coding sequence is TGTGCCAGCAGCTTAGCGGGGGGCGTTGGAGATGAGCAGTTCTTC.